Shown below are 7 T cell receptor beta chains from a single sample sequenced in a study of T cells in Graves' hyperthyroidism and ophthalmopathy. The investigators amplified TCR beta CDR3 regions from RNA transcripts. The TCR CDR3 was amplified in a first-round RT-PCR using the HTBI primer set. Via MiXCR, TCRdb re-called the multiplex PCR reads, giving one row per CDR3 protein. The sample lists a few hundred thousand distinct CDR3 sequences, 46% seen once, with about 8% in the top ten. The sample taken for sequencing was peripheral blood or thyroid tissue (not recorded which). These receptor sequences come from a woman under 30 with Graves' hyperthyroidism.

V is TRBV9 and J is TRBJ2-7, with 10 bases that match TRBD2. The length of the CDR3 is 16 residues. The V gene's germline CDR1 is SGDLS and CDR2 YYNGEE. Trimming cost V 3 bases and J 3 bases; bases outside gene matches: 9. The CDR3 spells CASSASGLARFYEQYF. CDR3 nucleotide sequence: TGTGCCAGCAGCGCATCGGGACTAGCGAGGTTCTACGAGCAGTACTTC.

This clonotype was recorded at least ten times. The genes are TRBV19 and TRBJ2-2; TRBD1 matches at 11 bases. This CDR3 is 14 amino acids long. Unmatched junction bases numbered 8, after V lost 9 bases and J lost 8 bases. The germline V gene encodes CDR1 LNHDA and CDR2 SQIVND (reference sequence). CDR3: CASGGDRGDGELFF. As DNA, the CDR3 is TGTGCCAGCGGCGGGGACAGGGGGGATGGGGAGCTGTTTTTT. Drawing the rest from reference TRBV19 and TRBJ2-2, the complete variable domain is DGGITQSPKYLFRKEGQNVTLSCEQNLNHDAMYWYRQDPGQGLRLIYYSQIVNDFQKGDIAEGYSVSREKKESFPLTVTSAQKNPTAFYLCASGGDRGDGELFFGEGSRLTVL.

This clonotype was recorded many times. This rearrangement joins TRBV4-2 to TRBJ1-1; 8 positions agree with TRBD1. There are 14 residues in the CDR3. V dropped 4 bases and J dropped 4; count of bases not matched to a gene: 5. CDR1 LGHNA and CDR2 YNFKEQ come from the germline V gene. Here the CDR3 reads CASSPAGGGTEAFF. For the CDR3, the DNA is TGTGCCAGCAGCCCTGCAGGGGGCGGCACTGAAGCTTTCTTT.

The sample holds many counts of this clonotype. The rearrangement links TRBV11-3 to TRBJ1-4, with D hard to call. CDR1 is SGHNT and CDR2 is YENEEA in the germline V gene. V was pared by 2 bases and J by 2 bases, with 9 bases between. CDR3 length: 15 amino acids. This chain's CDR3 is CASSLRVGTNEKLFF. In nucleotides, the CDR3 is TGTGCCAGCAGCTTACGCGTGGGGACTAATGAAAAACTGTTTTTT.

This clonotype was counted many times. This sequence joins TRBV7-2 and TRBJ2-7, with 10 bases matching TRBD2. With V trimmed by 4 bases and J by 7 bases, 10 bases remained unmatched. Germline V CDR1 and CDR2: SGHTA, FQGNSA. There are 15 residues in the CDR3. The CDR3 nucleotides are TGTGCCAGCAGCTCTCAAGCGGGAGGGCCATGGGAGCAGTACTTC. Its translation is CASSSQAGGPWEQYF.

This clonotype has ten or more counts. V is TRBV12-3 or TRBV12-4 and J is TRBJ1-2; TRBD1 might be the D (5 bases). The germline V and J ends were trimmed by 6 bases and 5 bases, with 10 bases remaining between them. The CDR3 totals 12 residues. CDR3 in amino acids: CASRWGGYGYTF. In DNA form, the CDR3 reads TGTGCCAGCAGGTGGGGGGGATATGGCTACACCTTC.

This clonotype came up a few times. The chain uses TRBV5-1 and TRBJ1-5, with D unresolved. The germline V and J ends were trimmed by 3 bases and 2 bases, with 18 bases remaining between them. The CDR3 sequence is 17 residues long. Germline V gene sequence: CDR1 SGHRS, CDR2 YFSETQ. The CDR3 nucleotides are TGCGCCAGCAGCTGGAAGAACAGCGTTAAGGGCAATCAGCCCCAGCATTTT. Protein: CASSWKNSVKGNQPQHF.